This T cell receptor (beta chain) stems from a study of vaccination effects on CD4 cells after COVID-19 (dated by TCRdb to between 2022 and 2023). Background for the entire study: Two doses of either the BNT162b2 or the mRNA-1273 mRNA SARS-CoV-2 vaccine were administered to participants. SARS-CoV-2 spike-specific CD4+ TCR repertoires were compared before and after mRNA vaccination in COVID-19 convalescent patients and in infection-naive vaccine recipients. A total of 10 COVID-19 convalescent patients and a few SARS-CoV-2-naive healthy vaccine recipients were included in the full study. The Oncomine TCR Beta short-read assay on an Illumina iSeq 100 was used to sequence cultures from other donors in the study.

The ViraFEST assay stimulated PBMC with viral peptide pools and then used TCR sequencing to identify antigen-specific CD4+ T cell clonotypes by expansion. After approximately 11 days of culture, CD4+ T cells were isolated with the EasySep CD4+ T cell isolation kit. None of the healthy vaccine recipients had a prior SARS-CoV-2 infection, which was confirmed by nucleocapsid antibody tests that came back negative both before and after vaccination. Over 1.5 million PBMC per well were cultured with about 9.6 ug/ml peptides in IMDM containing about 5% human AB serum, approximately 9.1 IU/ml IL-2 and gentamicin. On days 3 and 7, half of the culture medium was replaced with fresh IL-2-containing medium. Unless noted otherwise, every peptide stimulation condition was grown in triplicate wells. Using Ficoll-Paque Plus gradient centrifugation, PBMC were separated from whole blood and then either used fresh or cryopreserved at -140C. The overlapping peptide pools covered the spike proteins of SARS-CoV-2 as well as those of the common cold coronaviruses HCoV-NL63, HCoV-OC43 and HCoV-229E. The QIAamp micro DNA kit was used to extract genomic DNA from the cultured CD4+ T cells.

Details on this clone: Its antigen is currently not known. No much larger clonotype is one base removed from it; base qualities were not supplied.

Library creation used the immunoSEQ multiplex PCR assay. DNA from the CD4+ T cells that had been cultured and isolated underwent TCR beta CDR3 sequencing. As for the authors' bioinformatics: Non-productive TCR sequences were removed and reads were trimmed to the CDR3 region, keeping CDR3s of at least 7 amino acids. Antigen-specific clonotypes were identified using the MANAFEST web app by comparison of expansion in peptide wells against reference cultures. Positive clones required FDR<0.05 expansion versus reference and all other wells, odds ratio above 5, and frequency above 0.1% in two replicate wells. A clonotype was called cross-reactive if it was significantly expanded both in SARS-CoV-2 spike wells and in at least one common cold coronavirus spike condition. CDR3 similarity was assessed by Levenshtein distance with the stringdist R package, and unrooted trees were built with ape in R 3.6.1. As stored in TCRdb, this immuneACCESS dataset retains in-frame rearrangements with V and J assigned. A fraction of the clones does not appear; measured against another copy, unresolved V genes explain less than half of the discrepancy, and the remainder lacks a known reason. V, J and clone size reflect that table, while D and trimming were determined from the DNA. Here the sample has tens of thousands of clones; about 81% occur a single time. Clones ranked in the top ten supply about 32% of the sample.

From V the trimming removes 4 bases and from J it removes 2 bases, while the gene matches leave 9 bases of the junction unaccounted for. Based on the germline V gene (reference sequence), the CDR1 and CDR2 sequences are PRHDT and FYEKMQ. From the cysteine through the phenylalanine, the CDR3 covers 16 amino acids. Kept here is only the CDR3 DNA, which spans 48 bases and is read in frame from base 1. Overall study results and their limits: Among healthy vaccine recipients, nearly all vaccine-induced clones were SARS-CoV-2 mono-reactive, and only 1 of 255 was cross-reactive with common cold coronaviruses. At late post-vaccination timepoints, both infection-induced and vaccine-induced clones showed marked clonal contraction, consistent with waning T cell responses. The study was limited by a small number of convalescent patients and lacked early post-infection timepoints.

This clonotype was obtained from a human donor who received a COVID-19 vaccine. Here the chain combines TRBV13 and TRBJ2-3; 7 junctional bases match TRBD2. Sequencing used CD4+ T cells from PBMCs cultured with SARS-CoV-2 spike peptides, obtained before COVID-19 vaccination. According to the study, the label for this sample's cell subset or site signals: SARS-CoV-2 spike overlapping peptide pool stimulation. In nucleotide form, the sequence is TGTGCCAGCAGCTCTTCTACCGGGGGGAACACAGATACGCAGTATTTT. Its amino acids are CASSSSTGGNTDTQYF.